This TCR beta chain derives from a study of blood T cell repertoires in COVID-19. Overall study: Collection of acute and convalescent COVID-19 samples took place in the United States, Italy and Spain. T cells, B-cell-depleted T cells, or PBMCs provided the cDNA or gDNA that served as material.

This CDR3 region has 15 residues. Germline V gives CDR1 MDHEN, CDR2 SYDVKM. V was cut by 7 bases and J by 1 base, with 16 bases left in between. Ages ranged from roughly 18 to 100 years, with residence in about 24 US areas. Recovered status in Cohort 3 required two negative PCRs, clearance, or symptom resolution. Sequenced by immunoSEQ multiplex PCR; TCRdb stores in-frame clones only, minus some. Of roughly 250,000 clones listed, around 90% are singletons. The sample was PBMCs or T cells enriched from blood (not recorded which). The receptor was derived from a woman between 18 and 30 years old who had recovered from COVID-19. The rearrangement links TRBV28 to TRBJ2-5, with D perhaps TRBD2 (7 bases). The CDR3 coding sequence is TGTGCCAGCAACCGGGGGGCCCTTGTCCAAGAGACCCAGTACTTC. As protein: CASNRGALVQETQYF.